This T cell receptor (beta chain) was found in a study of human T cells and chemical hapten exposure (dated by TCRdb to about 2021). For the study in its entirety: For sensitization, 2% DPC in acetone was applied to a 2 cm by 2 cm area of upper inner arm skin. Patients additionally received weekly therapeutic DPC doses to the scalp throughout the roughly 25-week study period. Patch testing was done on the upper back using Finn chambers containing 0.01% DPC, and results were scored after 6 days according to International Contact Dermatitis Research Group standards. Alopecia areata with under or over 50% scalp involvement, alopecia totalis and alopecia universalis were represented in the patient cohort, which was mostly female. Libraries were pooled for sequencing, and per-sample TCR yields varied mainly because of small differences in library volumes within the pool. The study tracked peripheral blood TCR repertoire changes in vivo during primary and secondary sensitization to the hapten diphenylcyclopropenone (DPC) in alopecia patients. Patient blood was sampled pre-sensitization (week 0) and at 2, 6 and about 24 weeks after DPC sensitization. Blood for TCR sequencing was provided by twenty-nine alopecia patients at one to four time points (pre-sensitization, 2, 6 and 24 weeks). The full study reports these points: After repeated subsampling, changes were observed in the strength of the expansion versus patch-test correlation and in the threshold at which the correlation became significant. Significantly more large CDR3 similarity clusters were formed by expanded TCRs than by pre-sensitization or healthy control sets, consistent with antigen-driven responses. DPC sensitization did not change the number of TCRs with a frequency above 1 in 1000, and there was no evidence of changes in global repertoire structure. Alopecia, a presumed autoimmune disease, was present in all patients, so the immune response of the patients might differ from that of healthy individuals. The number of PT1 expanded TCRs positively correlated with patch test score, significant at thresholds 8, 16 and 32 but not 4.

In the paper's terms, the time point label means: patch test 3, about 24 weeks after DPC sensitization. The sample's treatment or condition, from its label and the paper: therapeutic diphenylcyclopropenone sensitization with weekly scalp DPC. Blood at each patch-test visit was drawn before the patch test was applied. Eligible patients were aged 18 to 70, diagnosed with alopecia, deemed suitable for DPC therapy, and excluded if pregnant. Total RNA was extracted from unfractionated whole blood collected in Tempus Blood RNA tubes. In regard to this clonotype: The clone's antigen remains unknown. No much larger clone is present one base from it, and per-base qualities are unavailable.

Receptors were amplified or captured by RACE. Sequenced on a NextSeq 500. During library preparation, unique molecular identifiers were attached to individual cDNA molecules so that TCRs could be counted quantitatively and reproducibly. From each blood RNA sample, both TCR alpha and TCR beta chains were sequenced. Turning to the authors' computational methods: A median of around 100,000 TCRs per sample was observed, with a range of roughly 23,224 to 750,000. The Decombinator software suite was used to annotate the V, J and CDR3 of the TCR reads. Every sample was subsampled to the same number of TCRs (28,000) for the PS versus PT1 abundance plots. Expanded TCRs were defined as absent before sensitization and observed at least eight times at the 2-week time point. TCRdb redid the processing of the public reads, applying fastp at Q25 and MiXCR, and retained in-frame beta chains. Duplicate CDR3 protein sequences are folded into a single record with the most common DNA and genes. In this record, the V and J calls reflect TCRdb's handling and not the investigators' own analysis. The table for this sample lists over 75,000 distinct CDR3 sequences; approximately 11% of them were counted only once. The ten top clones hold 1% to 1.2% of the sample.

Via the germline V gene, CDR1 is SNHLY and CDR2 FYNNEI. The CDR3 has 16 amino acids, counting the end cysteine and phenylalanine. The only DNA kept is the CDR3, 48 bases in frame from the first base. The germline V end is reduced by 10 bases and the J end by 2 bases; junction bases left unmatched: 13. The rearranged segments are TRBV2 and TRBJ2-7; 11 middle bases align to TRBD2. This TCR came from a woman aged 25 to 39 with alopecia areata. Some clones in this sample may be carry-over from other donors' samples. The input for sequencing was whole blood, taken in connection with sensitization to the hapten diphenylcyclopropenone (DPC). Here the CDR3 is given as CAKNTPGTSGTYEQYF. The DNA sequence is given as TGTGCCAAGAACACCCCCGGGACTAGCGGTACCTACGAGCAGTACTTC.